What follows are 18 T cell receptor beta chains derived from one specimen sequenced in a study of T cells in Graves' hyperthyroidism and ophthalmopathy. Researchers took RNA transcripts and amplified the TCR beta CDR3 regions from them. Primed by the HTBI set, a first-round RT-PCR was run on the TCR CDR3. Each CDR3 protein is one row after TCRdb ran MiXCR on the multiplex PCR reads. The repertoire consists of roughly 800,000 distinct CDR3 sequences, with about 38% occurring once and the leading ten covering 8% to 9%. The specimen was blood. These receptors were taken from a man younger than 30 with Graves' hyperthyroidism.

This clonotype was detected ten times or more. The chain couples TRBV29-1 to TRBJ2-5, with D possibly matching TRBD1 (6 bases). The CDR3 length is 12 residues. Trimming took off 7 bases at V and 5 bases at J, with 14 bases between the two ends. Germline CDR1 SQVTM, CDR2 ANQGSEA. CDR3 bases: TGCAGCGGCAATTTCAGGGGTGAGACCCAGTACTTC. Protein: CSGNFRGETQYF.

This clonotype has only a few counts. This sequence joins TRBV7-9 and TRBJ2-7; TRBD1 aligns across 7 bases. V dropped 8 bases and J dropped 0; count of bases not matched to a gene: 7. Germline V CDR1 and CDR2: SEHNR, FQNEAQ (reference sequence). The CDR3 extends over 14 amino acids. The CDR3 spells CASAYWDSSYEQYF. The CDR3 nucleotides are TGTGCCAGCGCTTACTGGGACAGCTCCTACGAGCAGTACTTC. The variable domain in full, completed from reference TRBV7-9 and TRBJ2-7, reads DTGVSQNPRHKITKRGQNVTFRCDPISEHNRLYWYRQTLGQGPEFLTYFQNEAQLEKSRLLSDRFSAERPKGSFSTLEIQRTEQGDSAMYLCASAYWDSSYEQYFGPGTRLTVT.

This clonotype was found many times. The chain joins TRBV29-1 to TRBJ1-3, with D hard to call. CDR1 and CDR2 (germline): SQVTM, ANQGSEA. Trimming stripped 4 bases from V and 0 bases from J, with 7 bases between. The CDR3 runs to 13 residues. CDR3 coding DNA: TGCAGCGTTGCGGTCTTCTCTGGAAACACCATATATTTT. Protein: CSVAVFSGNTIYF.

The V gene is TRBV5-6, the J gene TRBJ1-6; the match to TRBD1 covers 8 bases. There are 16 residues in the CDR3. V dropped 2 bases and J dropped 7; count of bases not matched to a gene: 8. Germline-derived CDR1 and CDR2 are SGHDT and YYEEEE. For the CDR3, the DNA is TGTGCCAGCAGCTTCGGCAGACAGGGGCGGAATTCACCCCTCCACTTT. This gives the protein CASSFGRQGRNSPLHF.

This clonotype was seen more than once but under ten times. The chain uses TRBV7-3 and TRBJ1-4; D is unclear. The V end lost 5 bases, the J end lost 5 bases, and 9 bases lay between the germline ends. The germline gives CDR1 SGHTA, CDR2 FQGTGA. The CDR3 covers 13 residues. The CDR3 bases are TGTGCCAGCAGCGCCTCCCCAAATGAAAAACTGTTTTTT. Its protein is CASSASPNEKLFF. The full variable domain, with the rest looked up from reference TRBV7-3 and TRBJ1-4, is GAGVSQTPSNKVTEKGKYVELRCDPISGHTALYWYRQSLGQGPEFLIYFQGTGAADDSGLPNDRFFAVRPEGSVSTLKIQRTERGDSAVYLCASSASPNEKLFFGSGTQLSVL.

The CDR3: CASSQVEAGTYEQYF. CDR3 DNA sequence: TGCGCCAGCAGCCAAGTCGAGGCGGGGACCTACGAGCAGTACTTC. The chain recombines TRBV4-3 with TRBJ2-7; D might be TRBD2 (6 bases). CDR1 and CDR2 from the germline V gene are LGHNA and YSLEER. V gave up 1 base and J gave up 2 bases, with 12 bases separating them. CDR3 length equals 15 residues.

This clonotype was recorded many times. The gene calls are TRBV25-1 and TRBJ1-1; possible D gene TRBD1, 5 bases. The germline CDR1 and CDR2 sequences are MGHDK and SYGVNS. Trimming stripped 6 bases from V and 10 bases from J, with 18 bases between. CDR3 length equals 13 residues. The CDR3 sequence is CASSRGGTHAAFF. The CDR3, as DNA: TGTGCCAGCAGCCGGGGAGGGACGCATGCAGCTTTCTTT. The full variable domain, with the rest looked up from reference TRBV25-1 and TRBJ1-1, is EADIYQTPRYLVIGTGKKITLECSQTMGHDKMYWYQQDPGMELHLIHYSYGVNSTEKGDLSSESTVSRIRTEHFPLTLESARPSHTSQYLCASSRGGTHAAFFGQGTRLTVV.

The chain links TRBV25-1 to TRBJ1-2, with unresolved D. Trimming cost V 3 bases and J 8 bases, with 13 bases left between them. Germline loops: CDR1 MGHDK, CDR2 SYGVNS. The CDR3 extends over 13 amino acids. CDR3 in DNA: TGTGCCAGCAGTGAGCGTCCGAAAGAAGGCTACACCTTC. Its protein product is CASSERPKEGYTF.

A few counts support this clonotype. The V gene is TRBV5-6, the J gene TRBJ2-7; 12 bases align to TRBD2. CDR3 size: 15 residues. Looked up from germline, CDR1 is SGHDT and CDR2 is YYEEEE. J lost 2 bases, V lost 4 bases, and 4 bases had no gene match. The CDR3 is CASSHTSGGTYEQYF. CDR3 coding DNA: TGTGCCAGCAGCCACACTAGCGGGGGGACCTACGAGCAGTACTTC.

CDR3 residues: CASSLDPGFSGNTIYF. CDR3 sequence (DNA): TGTGCCAGCAGCTTAGATCCGGGTTTCTCTGGAAACACCATATATTTT. J is TRBJ1-3 and V is TRBV11-2; no definite D call. The V gene's germline CDR1 is SGHAT and CDR2 FQNNGV. The CDR3 runs 16 residues. V dropped 0 bases and J dropped 0 bases, with 9 bases sitting between them.

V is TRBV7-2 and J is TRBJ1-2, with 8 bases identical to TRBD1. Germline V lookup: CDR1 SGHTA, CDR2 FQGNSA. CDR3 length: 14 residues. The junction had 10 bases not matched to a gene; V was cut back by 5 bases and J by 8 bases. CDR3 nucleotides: TGTGCCAGCAGCCAAGATTTCAGGGGGCAAGGCTACACCTTC. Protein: CASSQDFRGQGYTF.

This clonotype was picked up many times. This chain's CDR3 is CASSLSADEQYF. CDR3 in DNA: TGTGCCAGCAGCTTGTCGGCGGACGAGCAGTACTTC. The chain has TRBV5-6 and TRBJ2-7; D is ambiguous. Per germline, CDR1 SGHDT and CDR2 YYEEEE. V dropped 1 base and J dropped 5 bases, with 7 bases sitting between them. The CDR3 covers 12 residues.

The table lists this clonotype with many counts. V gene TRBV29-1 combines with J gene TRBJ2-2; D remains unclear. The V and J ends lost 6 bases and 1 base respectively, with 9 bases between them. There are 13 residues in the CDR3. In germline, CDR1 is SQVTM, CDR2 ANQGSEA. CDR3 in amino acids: CSVNTVNTGELFF. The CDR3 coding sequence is TGCAGCGTGAATACGGTGAACACCGGGGAGCTGTTTTTT.

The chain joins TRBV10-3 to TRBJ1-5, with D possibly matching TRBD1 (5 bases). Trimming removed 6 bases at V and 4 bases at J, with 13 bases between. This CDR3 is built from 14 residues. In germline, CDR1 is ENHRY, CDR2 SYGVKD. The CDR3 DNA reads TGTGCCATCAGCCCGGGGGATATGAATCAGCCCCAGCATTTT. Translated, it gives CAISPGDMNQPQHF.

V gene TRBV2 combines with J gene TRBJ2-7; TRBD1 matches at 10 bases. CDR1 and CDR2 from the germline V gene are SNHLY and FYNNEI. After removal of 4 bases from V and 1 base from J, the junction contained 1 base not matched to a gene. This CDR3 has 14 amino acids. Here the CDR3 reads CASSGQGASYEQYF. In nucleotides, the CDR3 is TGTGCCAGCAGTGGACAGGGGGCTTCCTACGAGCAGTACTTC.

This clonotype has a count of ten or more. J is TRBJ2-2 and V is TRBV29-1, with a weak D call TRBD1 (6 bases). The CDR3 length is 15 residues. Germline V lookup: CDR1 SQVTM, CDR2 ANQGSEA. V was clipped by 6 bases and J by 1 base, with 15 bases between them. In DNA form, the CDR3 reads TGCAGCGTCACGGGGACGACAGGGAACACCGGGGAGCTGTTTTTT. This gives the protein CSVTGTTGNTGELFF.

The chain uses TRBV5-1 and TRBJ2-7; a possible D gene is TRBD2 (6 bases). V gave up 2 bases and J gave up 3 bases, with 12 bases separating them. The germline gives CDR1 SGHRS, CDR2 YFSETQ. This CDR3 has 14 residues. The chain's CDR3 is CASSFSPGDYEQYF. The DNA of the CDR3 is TGCGCCAGCAGCTTTTCCCCGGGGGACTACGAGCAGTACTTC.

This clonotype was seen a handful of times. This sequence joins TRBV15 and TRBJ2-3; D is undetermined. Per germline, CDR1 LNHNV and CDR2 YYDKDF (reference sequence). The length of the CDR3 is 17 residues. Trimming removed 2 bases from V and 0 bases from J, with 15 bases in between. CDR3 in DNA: TGTGCCACCAGCAGACCCGACCTTGGAACTAGCACAGATACGCAGTATTTT. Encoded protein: CATSRPDLGTSTDTQYF.